The 25 T cell receptor beta chains below were found in one sample sequenced in a study of radiotherapy plus CTLA-4 blockade in lung cancer. The table came from immunoSEQ multiplex PCR; TCRdb's copy has only in-frame clones and leaves some out. The data contain more than 100,000 clones, just under 90% of them singletons. Sequencing used peripheral blood, obtained from a patient treated with radiotherapy plus ipilimumab. The receptors here all came from a human donor with non-small cell lung cancer that progressed on radiotherapy plus ipilimumab.

This rearrangement joins TRBV7-6 to TRBJ2-7; 7 bases are shared with TRBD2. The CDR3 has 14 residues. V dropped 3 bases and J dropped 2; count of bases not matched to a gene: 4. Germline CDR1 reads SGHVS; CDR2 reads FNYEAQ. The CDR3 DNA reads as TGTGCCAGCAGCTTGGCAAGCGGGGCCTACGAGCAGTACTTC. This encodes CASSLASGAYEQYF.

The chain couples TRBV9 to TRBJ2-1; D call uncertain. Trimming shortened V by 0 bases and J by 0 bases, and 7 bases separated the two germline ends. This CDR3 has 15 residues. Germline CDR1 and CDR2: SGDLS and YYNGEE. For the CDR3, the DNA is TGTGCCAGCAGCGTAGATTCAAGCTCCTACAATGAGCAGTTCTTC. Translation gives CASSVDSSSYNEQFF.

This chain links TRBV11-2 with TRBJ1-2; TRBD1 matches at 8 bases. CDR3 length equals 16 residues. V dropped 2 bases and J dropped 5; count of bases not matched to a gene: 10. In germline, CDR1 is SGHAT, CDR2 FQNNGV. The DNA of the CDR3 is TGTGCCAGCAGCTTACCCGGGACAGGAACTGTTTATGGCTACACCTTC. Amino acids: CASSLPGTGTVYGYTF.

This clone was seen only once. DNA of the CDR3: TGTGCCAGCAGCTTAGACGGGGCTTACTACGAGCAGTACTTC. It yields the protein CASSLDGAYYEQYF. The V gene is TRBV7-9, the J gene TRBJ2-7, with D possibly being TRBD1 or TRBD2 (5 bases each). The V gene's germline CDR1 is SEHNR and CDR2 FQNEAQ (reference sequence). With 1 base removed from V and 3 bases from J, the gap between germline ends came to 10 bases. This CDR3 contains 14 residues.

V gene TRBV10-3 combines with J gene TRBJ2-6; D gene uncertain. The CDR3 runs to 14 residues. Germline V gene data show CDR1 as ENHRY and CDR2 as SYGVKD. Trimming took off 6 bases at V and 4 bases at J, with 10 bases between the two ends. This CDR3 reads CAIRDVSGANVLTF. DNA of the CDR3: TGTGCCATCAGGGACGTAAGCGGGGCCAACGTCCTGACTTTC.

This sequence joins TRBV2 and TRBJ1-5, with 7 bases identical to TRBD1. The CDR3 covers 14 residues. V dropped 8 bases and J dropped 3; count of bases not matched to a gene: 7. Germline V gene sequence: CDR1 SNHLY, CDR2 FYNNEI. The CDR3 is CASHRQGLNQPQHF. DNA of the CDR3: TGTGCCAGCCATAGACAGGGACTCAATCAGCCCCAGCATTTT.

This chain uses TRBV5-4 with TRBJ1-2, with a tentative D call TRBD1 (5 bases). V was cut by 3 bases and J by 4 bases, with 16 bases left in between. Germline CDR1 SGHNT, CDR2 YYREEE (reference sequence). The CDR3 consists of 15 residues. This CDR3 is CASSSTQTVRYGYTF. CDR3 coding DNA: TGTGCCAGCAGCTCGACTCAGACAGTTCGCTATGGCTACACCTTC.

The V and J genes are TRBV19 and TRBJ2-1; the match to TRBD1 covers 9 bases. Germline V CDR1 and CDR2: LNHDA, SQIVND (reference sequence). Trimming removed 10 bases from V and 8 bases from J; junction bases left unmatched: 21. The CDR3 totals 17 residues. The CDR3 protein is CATQLLAKGQGTHEQFF. The CDR3 DNA follows: TGTGCCACCCAACTATTGGCGAAGGGACAGGGTACGCATGAGCAGTTCTTC. The full variable domain, in which reference TRBV19 and TRBJ2-1 provide the parts outside the CDR3, is DGGITQSPKYLFRKEGQNVTLSCEQNLNHDAMYWYRQDPGQGLRLIYYSQIVNDFQKGDIAEGYSVSREKKESFPLTVTSAQKNPTAFYLCATQLLAKGQGTHEQFFGPGTRLTVL.

The rearrangement uses TRBV5-1 and TRBJ2-5, with a weak D call TRBD1 (6 bases). The CDR3 covers 13 residues. Trimming stripped 4 bases from V and 2 bases from J, with 9 bases between. The germline V gene has CDR1 SGHRS and CDR2 YFSETQ. DNA for the CDR3: TGCGCCAGCAGCAGAGACAGGCAAGAGACCCAGTACTTC. Its translation: CASSRDRQETQYF.

J is TRBJ2-6 and V is TRBV27; possible D gene TRBD1, 6 bases. Germline CDR1 and CDR2: MNHEY and SMNVEV (reference sequence). There are 17 residues in the CDR3. Trimming removed 8 bases from V and 0 bases from J, with 17 bases in between. CDR3 sequence (DNA): TGTGCCAGCGCCTACTCACAGGGTCGCTCTGGGGCCAACGTCCTGACTTTC. Amino acid sequence: CASAYSQGRSGANVLTF.

At least ten counts were recorded for this clone. The chain joins TRBV19 to TRBJ1-1, with D tentatively TRBD1 (6 bases). The V end lost 10 bases, the J end lost 0 bases, and 15 bases lay between the germline ends. Germline V gene sequence: CDR1 LNHDA, CDR2 SQIVND (reference sequence). There are 14 residues in the CDR3. For the CDR3, the DNA is TGTGCCACCGGGGGGGGCCGAATGAACACTGAAGCTTTCTTT. Translation gives CATGGGRMNTEAFF.

This sequence joins TRBV30 and TRBJ2-7; D gene ambiguous. The ends were cut back, 3 bases at V and 6 bases at J, with 15 bases in the middle. The CDR3 contains 13 residues. Germline V gene data show CDR1 as GTSNPN and CDR2 as SVGIG (reference sequence). The CDR3 nucleotides are TGTGCCTGGAGCTCCGCACTTCCCCGCGAGCAGTACTTC. It is translated as CAWSSALPREQYF. The entire variable domain, with the rest obtained from reference TRBV30 and TRBJ2-7, is as follows: SQTIHQWPATLVQPVGSPLSLECTVEGTSNPNLYWYRQAAGRGLQLLFYSVGIGQISSEVPQNLSASRPQDRQFILSSKKLLLSDSGFYLCAWSSALPREQYFGPGTRLTVT.

The V gene is TRBV6-1, the J gene TRBJ1-5; the D gene is possibly TRBD1 (5 bases). The CDR3 is 18 amino acids. V lost 0 bases to trimming and J lost 3 bases, with 18 bases between them. CDR1 is MNHNS, CDR2 SASEGT, per germline. The CDR3 sequence: CASSEARDGTIPNQPQHF. The CDR3 DNA reads as TGTGCCAGCAGTGAAGCGAGGGACGGAACTATCCCCAATCAGCCCCAGCATTTT.

In its sample, this clone was seen once. The chain recombines TRBV27 with TRBJ1-1, with D uncertain. The germline V gene encodes CDR1 MNHEY and CDR2 SMNVEV (reference sequence). The V end lost 5 bases, the J end lost 1 base, and 11 bases lay between the germline ends. CDR3 length equals 14 residues. Here the CDR3 DNA reads TGTGCCAGCAGTACCCGGTCGCCGAACACTGAAGCTTTCTTT. Amino acid sequence: CASSTRSPNTEAFF.

On this clone: Different DNA sequences within this sample yield the same CDR3. This chain connects TRBV5-1 to TRBJ1-3; D call uncertain. The CDR3 length is 14 residues. With 0 bases removed from V and 7 bases from J, the gap between germline ends came to 11 bases. The V gene's germline CDR1 is SGHRS and CDR2 YFSETQ. This CDR3 is CASSLAGYGNTIYF. In DNA form, the CDR3 reads TGCGCCAGCAGCTTGGCAGGTTACGGGAACACCATATATTTT.

J is TRBJ2-7 and V is TRBV9, with D perhaps TRBD2 (6 bases). V was trimmed by 3 bases and J by 3 bases, leaving 13 bases between them. The CDR3 has 14 amino acids. Germline CDR1 and CDR2: SGDLS and YYNGEE. DNA of the CDR3: TGTGCCAGCAGCGCCGGGACTCTGAACTACGAGCAGTACTTC. Residues: CASSAGTLNYEQYF.

The V call is TRBV11-2, the J call TRBJ2-3; TRBD2 is a possible D gene (6 bases). Trimming cost V 4 bases and J 2 bases, with 19 bases left between them. The CDR3 loop spans 17 amino acids. CDR1 SGHAT and CDR2 FQNNGV come from the germline V gene. This chain's CDR3 is CASSSQGGGMVTDTQYF. The CDR3 coding sequence is TGTGCCAGCAGCTCCCAAGGCGGCGGGATGGTCACAGATACGCAGTATTTT.

The rearrangement links TRBV30 to TRBJ1-4; 7 bases fit TRBD1. Losses at the gene ends were 4 bases for V and 7 bases for J; bases not matched to a gene: 9. Per germline, CDR1 GTSNPN and CDR2 SVGIG (reference sequence). The CDR3 runs to 14 residues. CDR3 residues: CAWTQGGLGEKLFF. The CDR3 DNA is TGTGCCTGGACTCAAGGGGGCTTAGGTGAAAAACTGTTTTTT.

J is TRBJ2-3 and V is TRBV6-1, with D perhaps TRBD1 (6 bases). Germline V gene lookup returns CDR1 MNHNS and CDR2 SASEGT. Trimming took off 2 bases at V and 5 bases at J, with 23 bases between the two ends. The CDR3 loop spans 18 amino acids. CDR3 nucleotides: TGTGCCAGCAGTGAATCTTTTGGGGGCCGTTATTTAGGAGATACGCAGTATTTT. Residues: CASSESFGGRYLGDTQYF.

V is TRBV6-5 and J is TRBJ1-2; TRBD1 agrees at 9 bases. The CDR3 covers 13 residues. Germline values: CDR1 MNHEY, CDR2 SVGAGI. The trim removed 4 bases at V and 4 bases at J, leaving 1 base unmatched. The CDR3 is CASSLTGGYGYTF. The CDR3 DNA reads TGTGCCAGCAGTTTGACAGGGGGCTATGGCTACACCTTC.

This chain connects TRBV29-1 to TRBJ2-6; unclear D gene. V was clipped by 6 bases and J by 0 bases, with 9 bases between them. This CDR3 contains 14 residues. Per germline, CDR1 SQVTM and CDR2 ANQGSEA. CDR3 amino acids: CSVRPSSGANVLTF. The CDR3 bases are TGCAGCGTACGACCGAGCTCTGGGGCCAACGTCCTGACTTTC. The full variable domain, rest sourced from reference TRBV29-1 and TRBJ2-6, is SAVISQKPSRDICQRGTSLTIQCQVDSQVTMMFWYRQQPGQSLTLIATANQGSEATYESGFVIDKFPISRPNLTFSTLTVSNMSPEDSSIYLCSVRPSSGANVLTFGAGSRLTVL.

V and J are TRBV6-1 and TRBJ1-2; no firm D call. Trimming pared 1 base from V and 4 bases from J, leaving 10 bases between. Germline CDR1 reads MNHNS; CDR2 reads SASEGT. The CDR3 extends over 14 amino acids. CDR3: CASSEGPGAYGYTF. In DNA, the CDR3 is TGTGCCAGCAGTGAAGGTCCAGGCGCCTATGGCTACACCTTC.

CDR3 sequence reads: CASSPLRDTEAFF. The CDR3, as DNA: TGTGCCAGCAGCCCCCTCAGGGACACTGAAGCTTTCTTT. The rearrangement uses TRBV11-1 and TRBJ1-1; tentatively, D is TRBD1 (5 bases). The CDR3 is 13 amino acids. V lost 5 bases to trimming and J lost 3 bases, with 10 bases between them. Per the germline V gene, CDR1 is SGHAT and CDR2 is FQDESV (reference sequence). The full variable domain, rest sourced from reference TRBV11-1 and TRBJ1-1, is EAEVAQSPRYKITEKSQAVAFWCDPISGHATLYWYRQILGQGPELLVQFQDESVVDDSQLPKDRFSAERLKGVDSTLKIQPAELGDSAMYLCASSPLRDTEAFFGQGTRLTVV.

This rearrangement joins TRBV19 to TRBJ1-1, with 8 bases that match TRBD1. The CDR3 loop spans 14 amino acids. V lost 8 bases and J lost 7; bases outside the gene matches: 12. Germline values: CDR1 LNHDA, CDR2 SQIVND (reference sequence). The CDR3 spells CASLPGGAVFEAFF. The CDR3 region has the DNA TGTGCCAGTCTCCCAGGGGGCGCAGTCTTTGAAGCTTTCTTT.

This clone was seen a single time. The V and J genes are TRBV29-1 and TRBJ2-1; D remains unclear. Trimming removed 5 bases from V and 0 bases from J, with 8 bases in between. The germline CDR1 and CDR2 sequences are SQVTM and ANQGSEA. This CDR3 contains 13 residues. The CDR3 is CSVSRSSYNEQFF. Written as DNA, the CDR3 is TGCAGCGTTTCCAGAAGCTCCTACAATGAGCAGTTCTTC.